Detailed here is one T cell receptor (beta chain). Its antigen is unknown. These data come from a study of shared clonotypes between healthy human individuals. Whole-study results and caveats: The study's rarefaction showed incomplete sorted-subset sequencing despite large depth. Four donors held about 5% of naive CD4 clonotypes in common. Blood was the sole source, and tissue repertoires probably differ.

The assay was immunoSEQ multiplex PCR, and TCRdb's table has in-frame clones only and misses some. This repertoire shows roughly 1,600,000 clones, roughly 98.5% found once; its top ten account for roughly 0.36%. V lost 3 bases and J 6 bases, leaving 9 bases between the germline ends. The germline CDR1 and CDR2 sequences are SEHNR and FQNEAQ (reference sequence). The CDR3 extends over 13 amino acids. The sample taken for sequencing was naive CD4+ T cells sorted from blood. Subset specified: CD45RA+ positively selected. The origin of this receptor is a young man in good health. This chain uses TRBV7-9 with TRBJ2-1; perhaps TRBD1 as D (5 bases). The CDR3 coding sequence is TGTGCCAGCAGCTTGGGCAGGGTCAATGAGCAGTTCTTC. It codes for CASSLGRVNEQFF.